The T cell receptor beta chain described here comes from a study of T-cell memory formation after mild COVID-19. Study context: TCR clusters were mostly donor specific.

TCRdb used MiXCR to reprocess the 5' RACE reads, holding one entry per CDR3 protein. The table records 470,000 or so distinct CDR3 sequences, roughly 25% of them present only once. V dropped 2 bases and J dropped 4; count of bases not matched to a gene: 0. CDR1 and CDR2 (germline): LNHDA, SQIVND (reference sequence). The CDR3 contains 15 residues. Study-level results: Pre-infection memory showed some responding clones, and this suggested that cross-reactive memory joined.

Remarks on this clonotype: The antigen is unknown.

Sequencing used PBMCs or a T cell subset sorted from them (not recorded which). The J gene is TRBJ2-2, the V gene TRBV19; 11 bases match TRBD2. This sequence was found in an adult woman who had mild COVID-19 (a few samples of this study predate the infection). Cell type and time point are not known. CDR3 residues: CASSITSGGTGELFF. The CDR3 region has the DNA TGTGCCAGTAGTATAACTAGCGGGGGCACCGGGGAGCTGTTTTTT.